This is a list of T cell receptor beta chains from one sample in a study of shared clonotypes between healthy human individuals. This table comes from immunoSEQ multiplex PCR, and its TCRdb copy is limited to in-frame clones, with some not included. The table has 2 million to 2.5 million clones, approximately 94% seen once. The sample taken for sequencing was naive CD4+ T cells sorted from blood. The receptors derive from a man aged 18 to 30 in good health. The CDR3 runs from the conserved cysteine through the conserved F or W. The order of the fields is J gene, V gene, CDR3 protein.

>TRBJ1-1|TRBV28
CASTSGTQNTEAFF
>TRBJ2-2|TRBV6-1
CASSKLAGEGGELFF
>TRBJ1-1|TRBV3-2
CAEVTEAFF
>TRBJ2-5|TRBV7-9
CASSLGGTIETQYF
>TRBJ2-7|TRBV30
CAWSRQGNEQYF
>TRBJ2-7|TRBV10-1
CASSDGTSGNSYEQYF
>TRBJ1-2|TRBV29-1
CSVGTGEGYTF
>TRBJ1-6|TRBV5-5
CASSPLDRGHGPLHF
>TRBJ2-5|TRBV11-2
CASSLGAQETQYF
>TRBJ2-7|TRBV10-3
CATQGAGYEQYF
>TRBJ2-3|TRBV10-1
CASSERRTLNTDTQYF
>TRBJ1-2|TRBV10-3
CAISEWGSYTF
>TRBJ2-7|TRBV11-2
CASRPGGRSYEQYF
>TRBJ2-7|TRBV28
CASSPPGLAGGWDEQYF
>TRBJ2-2|TRBV10-2
CASSEGSGVRGTGELFF
>TRBJ1-1|TRBV7-2
CASSLGGGNTEAFF
>TRBJ2-7|TRBV10-3
CAISEPLIAGVGEQYF
>TRBJ1-2|TRBV6-5
CASSYPARVWDGYTF
>TRBJ1-3|TRBV5-1
CASSLAGYGNTIYF